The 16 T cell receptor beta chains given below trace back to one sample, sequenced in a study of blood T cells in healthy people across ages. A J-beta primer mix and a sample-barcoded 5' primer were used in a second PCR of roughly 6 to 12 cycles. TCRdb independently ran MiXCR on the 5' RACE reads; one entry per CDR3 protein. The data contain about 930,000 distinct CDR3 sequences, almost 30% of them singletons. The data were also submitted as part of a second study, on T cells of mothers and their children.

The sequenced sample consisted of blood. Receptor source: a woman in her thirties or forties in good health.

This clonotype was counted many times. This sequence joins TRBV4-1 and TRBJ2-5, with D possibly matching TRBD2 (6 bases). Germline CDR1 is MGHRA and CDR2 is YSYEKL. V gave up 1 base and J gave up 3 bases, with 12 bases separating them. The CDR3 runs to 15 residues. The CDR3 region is CASSQGGVSKETQYF. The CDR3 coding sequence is TGCGCCAGCAGCCAAGGGGGGGTCAGCAAAGAGACCCAGTACTTC.

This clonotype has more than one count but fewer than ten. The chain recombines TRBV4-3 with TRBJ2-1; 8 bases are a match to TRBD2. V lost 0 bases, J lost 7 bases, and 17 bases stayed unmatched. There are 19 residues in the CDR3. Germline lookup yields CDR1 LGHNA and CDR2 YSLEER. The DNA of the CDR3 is TGCGCCAGCAGCCAAGATCTTGGAGCGGGGGTACCGTGGAGGAATGAGCAGTTCTTC. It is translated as CASSQDLGAGVPWRNEQFF.

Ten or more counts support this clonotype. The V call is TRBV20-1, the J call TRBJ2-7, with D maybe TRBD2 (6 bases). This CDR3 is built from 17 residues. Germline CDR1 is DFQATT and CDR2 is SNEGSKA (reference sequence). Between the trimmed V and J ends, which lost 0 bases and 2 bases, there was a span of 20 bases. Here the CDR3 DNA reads TGCAGTGCTAGAGATAGATACGATGCGGGGTCAACCTACGAGCAGTACTTC. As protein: CSARDRYDAGSTYEQYF.

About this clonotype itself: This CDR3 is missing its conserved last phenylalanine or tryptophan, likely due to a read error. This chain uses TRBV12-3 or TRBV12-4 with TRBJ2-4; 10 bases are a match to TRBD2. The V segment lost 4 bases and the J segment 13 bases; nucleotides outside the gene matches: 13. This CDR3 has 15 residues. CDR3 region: CASSSLAGILNEQYV. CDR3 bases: TGTGCCAGCAGTTCACTAGCGGGGATTCTCAATGAGCAGTACGTC.

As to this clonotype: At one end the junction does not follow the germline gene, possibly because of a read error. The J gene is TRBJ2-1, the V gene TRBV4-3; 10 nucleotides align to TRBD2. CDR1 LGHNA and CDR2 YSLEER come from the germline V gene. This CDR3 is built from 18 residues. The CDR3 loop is CASSQEIVGLAGANVQFF. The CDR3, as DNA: TGCGCCAGCAGCCAAGAGATAGTAGGGCTAGCGGGAGCGAATGTGCAGTTCTTC.

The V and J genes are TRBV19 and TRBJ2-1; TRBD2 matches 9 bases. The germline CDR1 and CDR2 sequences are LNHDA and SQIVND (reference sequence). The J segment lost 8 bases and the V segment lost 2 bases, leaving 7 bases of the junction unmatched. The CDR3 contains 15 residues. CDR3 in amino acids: CASSIQTSGTDEQFF. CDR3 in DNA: TGTGCCAGTAGTATACAGACTAGCGGTACGGATGAGCAGTTCTTC. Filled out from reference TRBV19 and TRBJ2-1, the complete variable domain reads DGGITQSPKYLFRKEGQNVTLSCEQNLNHDAMYWYRQDPGQGLRLIYYSQIVNDFQKGDIAEGYSVSREKKESFPLTVTSAQKNPTAFYLCASSIQTSGTDEQFFGPGTRLTVL.

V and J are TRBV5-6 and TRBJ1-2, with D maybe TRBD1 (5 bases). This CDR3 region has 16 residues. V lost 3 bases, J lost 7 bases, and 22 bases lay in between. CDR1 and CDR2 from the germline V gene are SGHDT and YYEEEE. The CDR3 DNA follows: TGTGCCAGCAGCTCGCACCCGGGACCCCTTCTCGGTGGCTACACCTTC. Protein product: CASSSHPGPLLGGYTF.

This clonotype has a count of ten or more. In nucleotides, the CDR3 is TGTGCCAGCAGTGTGACTAGCGAGACAGATACGCAGTATTTT. It yields the protein CASSVTSETDTQYF. The chain uses TRBV6-4 and TRBJ2-3, with TRBD2 matching over 8 bases. This CDR3 is 14 amino acids long. The germline V gene has CDR1 MRHNA and CDR2 SNTAGT. The ends lost 4 bases at V and 3 bases at J; junction bases unmatched: 3.

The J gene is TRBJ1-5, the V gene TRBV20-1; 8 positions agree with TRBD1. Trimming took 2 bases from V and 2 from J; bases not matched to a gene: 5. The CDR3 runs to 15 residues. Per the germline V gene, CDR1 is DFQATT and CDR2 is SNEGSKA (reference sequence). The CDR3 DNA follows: TGCAGTGCTAGAACAAACAGGGGGGGCAATCAGCCCCAGCATTTT. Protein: CSARTNRGGNQPQHF.

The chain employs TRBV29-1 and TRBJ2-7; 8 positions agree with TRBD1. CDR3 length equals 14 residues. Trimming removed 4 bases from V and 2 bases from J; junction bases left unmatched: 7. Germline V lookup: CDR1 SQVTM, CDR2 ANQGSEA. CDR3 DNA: TGCAGCGTTGTGGACAGGGCATCCACCTACGAGCAGTACTTC. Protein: CSVVDRASTYEQYF.

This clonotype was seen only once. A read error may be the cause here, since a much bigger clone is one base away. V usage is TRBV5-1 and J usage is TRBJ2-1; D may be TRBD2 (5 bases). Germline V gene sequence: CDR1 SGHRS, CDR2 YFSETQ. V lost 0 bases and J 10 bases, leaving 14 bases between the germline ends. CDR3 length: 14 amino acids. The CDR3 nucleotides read TGCGCCAGCAGCTTGGGGTCAGCAGACTACGAGCAGTTCTTC. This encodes CASSLGSADYEQFF. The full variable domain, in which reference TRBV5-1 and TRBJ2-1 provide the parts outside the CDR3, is KAGVTQTPRYLIKTRGQQVTLSCSPISGHRSVSWYQQTPGQGLQFLFEYFSETQRNKGNFPGRFSGRQFSNSRSEMNVSTLELGDSALYLCASSLGSADYEQFFGPGTRLTVL.

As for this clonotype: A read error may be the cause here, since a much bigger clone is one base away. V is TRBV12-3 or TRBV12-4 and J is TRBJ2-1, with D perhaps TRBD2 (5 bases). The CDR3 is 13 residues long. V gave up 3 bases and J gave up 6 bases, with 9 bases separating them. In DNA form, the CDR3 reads TGTGCCAGCAGTTTCGGGGTCTGCAATGAGCAGTTCTTC. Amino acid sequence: CASSFGVCNEQFF.

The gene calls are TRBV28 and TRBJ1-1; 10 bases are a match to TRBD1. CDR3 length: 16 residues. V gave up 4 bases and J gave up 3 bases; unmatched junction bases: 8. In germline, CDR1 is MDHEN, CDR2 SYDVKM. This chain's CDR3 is CASSSIPGTGDTEAFF. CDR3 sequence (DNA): TGTGCCAGCAGTTCGATTCCCGGGACAGGGGACACTGAAGCTTTCTTT.

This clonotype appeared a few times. The DNA of the CDR3 is TGTGCCAGCAGCTTTGGTGGGACAGGTCGGTATTTT. It is translated as CASSFGGTGRYF. V and J are TRBV12-3 or TRBV12-4 and TRBJ2-3, with 8 bases fitting TRBD1. V lost 6 bases to trimming and J lost 14 bases; unmatched junction nucleotides: 10. The CDR3 has 12 residues.

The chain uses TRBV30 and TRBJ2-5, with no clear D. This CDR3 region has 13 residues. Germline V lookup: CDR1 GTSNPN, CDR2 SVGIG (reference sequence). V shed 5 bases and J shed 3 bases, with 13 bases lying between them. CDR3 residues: CAWVLKVEETQYF. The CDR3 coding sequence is TGTGCCTGGGTCCTTAAGGTCGAAGAGACCCAGTACTTC.

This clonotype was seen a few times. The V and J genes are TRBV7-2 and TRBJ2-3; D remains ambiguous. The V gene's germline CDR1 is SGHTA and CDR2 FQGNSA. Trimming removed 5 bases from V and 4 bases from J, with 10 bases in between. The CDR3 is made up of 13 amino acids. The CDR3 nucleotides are TGTGCCAGCAGCCGGACCCCCGCAGATACGCAGTATTTT. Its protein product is CASSRTPADTQYF. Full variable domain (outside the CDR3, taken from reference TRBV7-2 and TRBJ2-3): GAGVSQSPSNKVTEKGKDVELRCDPISGHTALYWYRQSLGQGLEFLIYFQGNSAPDKSGLPSDRFSAERTGGSVSTLTIQRTQQEDSAVYLCASSRTPADTQYFGPGTRLTVL.